The 7 T cell receptor beta chains reported below all come from one sample, sequenced in a study of blood T cell repertoires in COVID-19. Assay: immunoSEQ multiplex PCR; the TCRdb copy retains only in-frame clones and omits some. This table holds some 11,000 clones, roughly 88% found once. The sequenced sample was peripheral blood. The receptors were sampled from a human donor in a cohort sampled during active COVID-19.

The chain combines TRBV6-2 or TRBV6-3 with TRBJ2-4; perhaps TRBD2 as D (6 bases). The CDR3 is made up of 15 amino acids. Germline V gives CDR1 MNHEY, CDR2 SVGEGT. V lost 5 bases to trimming and J lost 9 bases, with 20 bases between them. The CDR3 sequence is CASSTPRRAPSIQYF. CDR3 coding DNA: TGTGCCAGCAGTACCCCTCGGAGGGCCCCAAGCATTCAGTACTTC.

The chain couples TRBV7-2 to TRBJ2-7, with D maybe TRBD2 (6 bases). Trimming stripped 5 bases from V and 4 bases from J, with 27 bases between. CDR1 and CDR2 (germline): SGHTA, FQGNSA. The CDR3 is 18 residues long. The CDR3 here is CASSLSAGSGALLYEQYF. The CDR3 DNA is TGTGCCAGCAGCCTATCCGCGGGTAGCGGAGCCCTTCTTTACGAGCAGTACTTC.

J is TRBJ2-6 and V is TRBV9; 7 bases line up with TRBD1. There are 15 residues in the CDR3. In germline, CDR1 is SGDLS, CDR2 YYNGEE. The V segment lost 2 bases and the J segment 11 bases; nucleotides outside the gene matches: 10. The CDR3 loop reads CASSVRDSAGDVLTF. The CDR3 nucleotides are TGTGCCAGCAGCGTCCGGGACAGTGCTGGGGACGTCCTGACTTTC.

This chain connects TRBV10-2 to TRBJ2-7, with 13 bases matching TRBD2. The length of the CDR3 is 16 residues. V gave up 0 bases and J gave up 3 bases; unmatched junction bases: 2. Germline-derived CDR1 and CDR2 are WSHSY and SAAADI. DNA for the CDR3: TGCGCCAGCAGTGAGTCTGGGACTAGCGGGAACTACGAGCAGTACTTC. It is translated as CASSESGTSGNYEQYF.

The gene calls are TRBV14 and TRBJ1-4, with 8 bases lining up with TRBD1. Germline V gene lookup returns CDR1 SGHDN and CDR2 FVKESK. The CDR3 runs to 14 residues. V dropped 0 bases and J dropped 10; count of bases not matched to a gene: 4. The DNA of the CDR3 is TGTGCCAGCAGCCAAGAAGGACAGGGACGAAAACTGTTTTTT. This translates into CASSQEGQGRKLFF.

The V and J genes are TRBV5-1 and TRBJ2-1; 11 bases match TRBD1. CDR3 length equals 16 residues. From germline, CDR1 is SGHRS and CDR2 YFSETQ. Trimming at V came to 0 bases and at J to 2 bases, leaving 1 base not matched to a gene. The CDR3, as DNA: TGCGCCAGCAGCTTGGGGGGACAGGGGGCCTACAATGAGCAGTTCTTC. Its translation: CASSLGGQGAYNEQFF.

The gene calls are TRBV7-8 and TRBJ1-2, with D perhaps matching TRBD1 (6 bases). The germline CDR1 and CDR2 sequences are SGHVS and FQNEAQ. CDR3 length: 16 amino acids. Trimming cost V 4 bases and J 1 base, with 16 bases left between them. The CDR3 sequence: CASSSRARGRNYGYTF. The CDR3 DNA reads as TGTGCCAGCAGCTCCCGGGCCAGGGGCCGTAACTATGGCTACACCTTC.